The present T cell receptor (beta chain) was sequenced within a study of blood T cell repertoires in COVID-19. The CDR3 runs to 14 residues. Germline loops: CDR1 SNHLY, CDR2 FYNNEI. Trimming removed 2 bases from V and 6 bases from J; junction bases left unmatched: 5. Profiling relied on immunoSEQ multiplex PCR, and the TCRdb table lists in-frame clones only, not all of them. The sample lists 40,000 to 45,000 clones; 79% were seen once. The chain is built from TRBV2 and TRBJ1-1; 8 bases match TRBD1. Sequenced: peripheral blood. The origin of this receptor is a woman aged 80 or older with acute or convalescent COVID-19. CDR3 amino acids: CASSELGQGAEAFF. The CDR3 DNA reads TGTGCCAGCAGTGAACTTGGACAGGGCGCTGAAGCTTTCTTT.